One and the same sample provided the 27 T cell receptor beta chains below, sequenced in a study of spatial heterogeneity in lung cancer. The study, taken as a whole, reports: Mutation counts in tumors were tracked by counts of expanded intratumoral alpha and beta TCRs.

No antigen has been assigned to these receptors. Stated time point: sample taken at primary tumor resection. A single record per CDR3 protein comes from TCRdb applying MiXCR to the 5' RACE reads. The table shows 15,000 to 20,000 distinct CDR3 sequences, with approximately 5.8% occurring only once. This material consisted of lung tumor tissue, taken at surgery. All receptors come from a male donor with early-stage non-small cell lung cancer.

This clonotype was detected ten times or more. This chain uses TRBV6-1 with TRBJ2-7; D is unclear. CDR1 is MNHNS and CDR2 is SASEGT in the germline V gene. Trimming removed 6 bases at V and 6 bases at J, with 15 bases between. The CDR3 is 13 residues long. The CDR3 nucleotides are TGTGCCAGCAGGATCGATCAACGGAGCGAGCAGTACTTC. Residues: CASRIDQRSEQYF.

This clonotype was seen many times. J is TRBJ2-7 and V is TRBV13; D is unclear. The CDR3 runs 11 residues. Germline loops: CDR1 PRHDT, CDR2 FYEKMQ (reference sequence). V lost 3 bases and J 6 bases, leaving 6 bases between the germline ends. DNA for the CDR3: TGTGCCAGCAGCTTGCGCGTCGAGCAGTACTTC. This gives the protein CASSLRVEQYF.

This clonotype was recorded many times. The gene calls are TRBV2 and TRBJ2-4; D remains unclear. The CDR3 length is 13 residues. Germline-derived CDR1 and CDR2 are SNHLY and FYNNEI. V lost 2 bases and J lost 5, with 7 bases in between. In DNA, the CDR3 is TGTGCCAGCAGTGAACAGGCGGAAAACATTCAGTACTTC. The encoded protein is CASSEQAENIQYF.

Ten or more counts support this clonotype. CDR3 loop: CASSAVLGDEAFF. The CDR3, as DNA: TGTGCCAGCAGCGCGGTTTTGGGCGATGAAGCTTTCTTT. This chain uses TRBV5-4 with TRBJ1-1; D is ambiguous. Looked up from germline, CDR1 is SGHNT and CDR2 is YYREEE (reference sequence). This CDR3 comprises 13 residues. The V end lost 4 bases, the J end lost 7 bases, and 14 bases lay between the germline ends. Variable domain in full (rest from reference TRBV5-4 and TRBJ1-1): ETGVTQSPTHLIKTRGQQVTLRCSSQSGHNTVSWYQQALGQGPQFIFQYYREEENGRGNFPPRFSGLQFPNYSSELNVNALELDDSALYLCASSAVLGDEAFFGQGTRLTVV.

The chain employs TRBV12-3 or TRBV12-4 and TRBJ1-4; D unclear. V lost 4 bases and J 9 bases, leaving 9 bases between the germline ends. The CDR3 has 12 amino acids. DNA for the CDR3: TGTGCCAGCAGTTCCGAGGGTAAAAAACTGTTTTTT. This translates into CASSSEGKKLFF.

Many counts were recorded for this clonotype. The chain employs TRBV25-1 and TRBJ2-1; 9 nucleotides line up with TRBD2. Per germline, CDR1 MGHDK and CDR2 SYGVNS. The ends lost 4 bases at V and 8 bases at J; junction bases unmatched: 27. CDR3 length: 21 residues. The CDR3 sequence: CASSGPAGHFSVGLAIDEQFF. CDR3 bases: TGTGCCAGCAGTGGCCCAGCGGGACATTTCTCGGTGGGACTAGCAATCGATGAGCAGTTCTTC.

This clonotype has ten or more counts. This chain uses TRBV6-6 with TRBJ1-5; unclear D gene. V shed 6 bases and J shed 3 bases, with 12 bases lying between them. Germline CDR1 reads MNHNY; CDR2 reads SVGAGI (reference sequence). The CDR3 consists of 14 residues. CDR3 nucleotide sequence: TGTGCCAGCAGCCCCGCCCATGACAATCAGCCCCAGCATTTT. Its translation is CASSPAHDNQPQHF.

This clonotype was seen a few times. The chain joins TRBV6-5 to TRBJ2-3, with 8 nucleotides matching TRBD1. There are 15 residues in the CDR3. Germline values: CDR1 MNHEY, CDR2 SVGAGI. Trimming took 4 bases from V and 11 from J; bases not matched to a gene: 14. The CDR3, as DNA: TGTGCCAGCAGTTCCACCCCCACCTGGACAGGGATGCAGTATTTT. It specifies CASSSTPTWTGMQYF.

This clonotype was counted ten times or more. The chain has TRBV5-1 and TRBJ1-6; D is unclear. Germline V CDR1 and CDR2: SGHRS, YFSETQ. The CDR3 covers 15 residues. The V end lost 4 bases, the J end lost 0 bases, and 8 bases lay between the germline ends. DNA for the CDR3: TGCGCCAGCAGCCCATTGGGCTCCTATAATTCACCCCTCCACTTT. Translating it yields CASSPLGSYNSPLHF.

This clonotype is medium-sized by share. The chain uses TRBV29-1 and TRBJ2-3; 7 nucleotides align to TRBD2. Germline lookup yields CDR1 SQVTM and CDR2 ANQGSEA. The CDR3 spans 12 residues. The J segment lost 1 base and the V segment lost 7 bases, leaving 2 bases of the junction unmatched. CDR3 loop: CSAAGGTDTQYF. The DNA for the CDR3 is TGCAGCGCGGCGGGAGGCACAGATACGCAGTATTTT.

The genes are TRBV19 and TRBJ2-7; D not certain. From germline, CDR1 is LNHDA and CDR2 SQIVND (reference sequence). The CDR3 spans 12 residues. V was clipped by 6 bases and J by 3 bases, with 9 bases between them. This CDR3 is CASSSGSYEQYF. CDR3 bases: TGTGCCAGTAGCTCAGGTAGCTACGAGCAGTACTTC.

This clonotype was observed many times. This chain connects TRBV20-1 to TRBJ2-1, with D possibly TRBD2 on 6 matching bases. Germline CDR1 reads DFQATT; CDR2 reads SNEGSKA (reference sequence). The CDR3 is made up of 17 amino acids. V was trimmed by 2 bases and J by 2 bases, leaving 19 bases between them. CDR3 sequence reads: CSARPTRGGETYNEQFF. DNA of the CDR3: TGCAGTGCTAGACCTACCCGTGGCGGGGAAACCTACAATGAGCAGTTCTTC.

This clonotype was detected ten times or more. The J gene is TRBJ2-1, the V gene TRBV5-1; 9 nucleotides line up with TRBD2. With 3 bases clipped from V and 7 bases from J, the junction kept 11 bases outside the gene matches. Germline CDR1 SGHRS, CDR2 YFSETQ. The CDR3 sequence is 16 residues long. Written as DNA, the CDR3 is TGCGCCAGCAGCTCGTCGCCCCCGAGCGGGAGGAATGAGCAGTTCTTC. It is translated as CASSSSPPSGRNEQFF.

At least ten counts were recorded for this clonotype. The chain links TRBV20-1 to TRBJ2-3, with 12 bases aligning to TRBD2. After removal of 5 bases from V and 6 bases from J, the junction contained 9 bases not matched to a gene. The germline gives CDR1 DFQATT, CDR2 SNEGSKA (reference sequence). This CDR3 region has 15 residues. CDR3 DNA sequence: TGCAGTGCTCCTCTAGCGGGAGGGCCGGGGGATACGCAGTATTTT. Its translation: CSAPLAGGPGDTQYF.

This clonotype was counted at least ten times. The junction departs from the called germline gene at one end, perhaps through a read error. The chain carries TRBV6-5 and TRBJ1-2; no firm D call. CDR3 length equals 13 residues. Per the germline V gene, CDR1 is MNHEY and CDR2 is SVGAGI. CDR3 loop: CASSPTVNYGYTF. The CDR3 coding sequence is TGTGCCAGCAGTCCTACAGTCAACTACGGCTACACCTTC.

The chain has TRBV19 and TRBJ2-1, with 7 positions matching TRBD2. The CDR3 covers 15 residues. Germline V CDR1 and CDR2: LNHDA, SQIVND (reference sequence). Trimming cost V 1 base and J 7 bases; bases outside gene matches: 7. CDR3 region: CASSIGEGPRNEQFF. In DNA form, the CDR3 reads TGTGCCAGTAGTATAGGGGAGGGCCCTCGGAATGAGCAGTTCTTC.

At least ten counts were recorded for this clonotype. The gene calls are TRBV9 and TRBJ2-5; TRBD1 might be the D (5 bases). Germline V lookup: CDR1 SGDLS, CDR2 YYNGEE. V lost 0 bases and J 5 bases, leaving 8 bases between the germline ends. The CDR3 extends over 13 amino acids. The CDR3 loop is CASSVGNRETQYF. CDR3 DNA sequence: TGTGCCAGCAGCGTAGGAAACAGGGAGACCCAGTACTTC.

This clonotype was detected ten times or more. V and J are TRBV15 and TRBJ2-5, with TRBD1 matching 7 bases. Per germline, CDR1 LNHNV and CDR2 YYDKDF (reference sequence). This CDR3 is built from 14 residues. V lost 3 bases, J lost 2 bases, and 3 bases stayed unmatched. This CDR3 reads CATSRTTGQETQYF. The CDR3 nucleotides are TGTGCCACCAGCAGGACGACAGGGCAAGAGACCCAGTACTTC.

This clonotype is medium-sized by share. This rearrangement joins TRBV20-1 to TRBJ2-7; TRBD2 is a possible D gene (5 bases). Deletions cut 5 bases from V and 2 bases from J, with 13 bases between. Germline loops: CDR1 DFQATT, CDR2 SNEGSKA (reference sequence). The CDR3 has 13 amino acids. CDR3: CSARPDWAYEQYF. CDR3 coding DNA: TGCAGTGCTCGTCCGGACTGGGCCTACGAGCAGTACTTC.

This clonotype is deemed medium-sized (0.01 to 0.1%). V gene TRBV20-1 combines with J gene TRBJ2-7; D is perhaps TRBD2 (7 bases). The germline V gene encodes CDR1 DFQATT and CDR2 SNEGSKA (reference sequence). V lost 5 bases to trimming and J lost 7 bases, with 15 bases between them. This CDR3 has 12 residues. The CDR3 loop is CSAPGLGGEQYF. The CDR3, as DNA: TGCAGTGCTCCTGGACTAGGGGGAGAGCAGTACTTC.

The gene calls are TRBV12-3 or TRBV12-4 and TRBJ2-3, with TRBD2 matching over 11 bases. This CDR3 has 17 residues. V was clipped by 6 bases and J by 4 bases; unmatched bases: 12. The CDR3 nucleotides are TGTGCCAGCAGCGTAGCGGGTAGCGGGGGGGTCGCAGATACGCAGTATTTT. Residues: CASSVAGSGGVADTQYF.

This clonotype has ten or more counts. The chain recombines TRBV20-1 with TRBJ2-3; D gene uncertain. The CDR3 sequence is 14 residues long. Germline assignment: CDR1 DFQATT and CDR2 SNEGSKA (reference sequence). V lost 5 bases and J 3 bases, leaving 15 bases between the germline ends. The CDR3 sequence is CSAYHPGPTDTQYF. The CDR3 DNA reads as TGCAGTGCTTACCACCCCGGGCCTACAGATACGCAGTATTTT.

This clonotype has at least ten counts. The chain links TRBV10-1 to TRBJ2-2; TRBD2 matches at 12 bases. CDR1 is WNHNN and CDR2 is SYGVQD in the germline V gene (reference sequence). The CDR3 has 18 residues. V was pared by 7 bases and J by 3 bases, with 12 bases of the junction left unmatched. For the CDR3, the DNA is TGCGCCAGCACCCGATCGCCTAGCGGGAGGGATGACACCGGGGAGCTGTTTTTT. Protein product: CASTRSPSGRDDTGELFF.

This clonotype appeared many times. This chain joins TRBV11-1 and TRBJ2-1; D gene unclear. The CDR3 is 13 residues long. The ends were cut back, 2 bases at V and 6 bases at J, with 8 bases in the middle. The V gene's germline CDR1 is SGHAT and CDR2 FQDESV (reference sequence). The CDR3: CASSLRYGNEQFF. The CDR3 DNA follows: TGTGCCAGCAGCTTACGGTACGGCAATGAGCAGTTCTTC.

This clonotype was counted ten times or more. The chain is built from TRBV20-1 and TRBJ2-3; 12 bases agree with TRBD2. Germline CDR1 is DFQATT and CDR2 is SNEGSKA (reference sequence). CDR3 length: 15 amino acids. The trim removed 2 bases at V and 3 bases at J, leaving 3 bases unmatched. The CDR3 is CSARTGLAGTDTQYF. The CDR3 DNA is TGCAGTGCTAGAACCGGACTAGCGGGAACAGATACGCAGTATTTT.

At least ten counts were recorded for this clonotype. The chain employs TRBV28 and TRBJ2-3; TRBD1 aligns across 9 bases. Germline values: CDR1 MDHEN, CDR2 SYDVKM. The CDR3 consists of 16 residues. The ends lost 6 bases at V and 6 bases at J; junction bases unmatched: 13. CDR3 DNA: TGTGCCAGCAGCCAAAACCCGGGACAGGGCCCCGATACGCAGTATTTT. Its translation is CASSQNPGQGPDTQYF.

This clonotype was recorded at least ten times. The chain is built from TRBV7-9 and TRBJ2-3; D is perhaps TRBD2 (6 bases). CDR1 is SEHNR and CDR2 is FQNEAQ in the germline V gene (reference sequence). Trimming stripped 0 bases from V and 4 bases from J, with 11 bases between. The CDR3 sequence is 15 residues long. The CDR3 is CASSLAQPGADTQYF. The CDR3 region has the DNA TGTGCCAGCAGCTTAGCCCAGCCGGGAGCAGATACGCAGTATTTT. The whole variable domain, remainder taken from reference TRBV7-9 and TRBJ2-3, is DTGVSQNPRHKITKRGQNVTFRCDPISEHNRLYWYRQTLGQGPEFLTYFQNEAQLEKSRLLSDRFSAERPKGSFSTLEIQRTEQGDSAMYLCASSLAQPGADTQYFGPGTRLTVL.